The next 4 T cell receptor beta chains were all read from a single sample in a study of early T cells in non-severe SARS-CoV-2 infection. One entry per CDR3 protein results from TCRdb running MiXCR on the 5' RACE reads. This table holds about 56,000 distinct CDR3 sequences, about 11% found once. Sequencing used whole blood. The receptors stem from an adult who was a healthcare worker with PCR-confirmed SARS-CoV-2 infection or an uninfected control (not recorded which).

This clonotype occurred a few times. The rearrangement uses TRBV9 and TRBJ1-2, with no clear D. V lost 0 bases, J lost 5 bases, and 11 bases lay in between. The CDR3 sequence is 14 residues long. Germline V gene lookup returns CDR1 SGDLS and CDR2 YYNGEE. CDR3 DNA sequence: TGTGCCAGCAGCGTAGTTCCTGATCCTTATGGCTACACCTTC. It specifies CASSVVPDPYGYTF.

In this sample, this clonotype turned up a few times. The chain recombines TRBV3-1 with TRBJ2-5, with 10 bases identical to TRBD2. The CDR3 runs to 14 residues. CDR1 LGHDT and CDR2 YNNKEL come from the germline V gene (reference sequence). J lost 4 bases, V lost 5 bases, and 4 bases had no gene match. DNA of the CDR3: TGTGCCAGCAGCGCAGCTAGCGGGAGAGAGACCCAGTACTTC. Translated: CASSAASGRETQYF.

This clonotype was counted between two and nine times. Here the CDR3 DNA reads TGTGCCAGCAGCTTAGGAGCGGGGGACAGGGCGGTCACTGAAGCTTTCTTT. Translated: CASSLGAGDRAVTEAFF. The chain employs TRBV7-6 and TRBJ1-1, with TRBD1 identical over 9 bases. This CDR3 has 17 residues. From germline, CDR1 is SGHVS and CDR2 FNYEAQ. V lost 1 base and J lost 4; bases outside the gene matches: 10.

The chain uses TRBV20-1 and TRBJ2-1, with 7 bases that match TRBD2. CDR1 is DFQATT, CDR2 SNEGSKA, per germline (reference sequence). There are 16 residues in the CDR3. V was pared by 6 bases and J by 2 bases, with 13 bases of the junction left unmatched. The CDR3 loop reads CSANPTNLAAYNEQFF. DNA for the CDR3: TGCAGTGCCAACCCGACCAACCTAGCGGCCTACAATGAGCAGTTCTTC.